These 21 T cell receptor beta chains were all obtained from the same sample, sequenced in a study of blood T cell repertoires in COVID-19 (dated by TCRdb to between 2020 and 2021). Library construction relied on the immunoSEQ multiplex PCR assay. The table comes from immuneACCESS by way of TCRdb, which keeps in-frame sequences with V and J called. Part of the clones is missing from these tables; in studies checked, under half for an unresolved V gene and the rest for unknown reasons. Counted in this sample were about 200,000 clones; roughly 90% of them appeared once. About 2.2% of the sample lies in the top ten. The source material was PBMCs or T cells enriched from blood (not recorded which). These receptors came from a woman under 40 who had recovered from COVID-19.

This clone was seen only a few times. The gene calls are TRBV4-3 and TRBJ2-3; 11 bases are shared with TRBD2. V was pared by 1 base and J by 0 bases, with 6 bases of the junction left unmatched. This CDR3 is built from 18 residues. CDR1 and CDR2 (germline): LGHNA, YSLEER. CDR3 protein: CASSQAHIAGGSTDTQYF. The CDR3 DNA follows: TGCGCCAGCAGCCAAGCCCATATAGCGGGAGGGAGCACAGATACGCAGTATTTT.

The chain uses TRBV3-1 (or the pseudogene TRBV3-2) and TRBJ1-4; D remains unclear. The CDR3 has 14 residues. From germline, CDR1 is LGHDT and CDR2 YNNKEL (reference sequence). V lost 1 base, J lost 4 bases, and 7 bases lay in between. The CDR3: CASSQGRFNEKLFF. In DNA form, the CDR3 reads TGTGCCAGCAGCCAAGGGAGGTTTAATGAAAAACTGTTTTTT.

The chain is built from TRBV19 and TRBJ2-2; D unclear. The CDR3 has 14 amino acids. Trimming took 9 bases from V and 3 from J, leaving 14 bases between them. Looked up from germline, CDR1 is LNHDA and CDR2 is SQIVND (reference sequence). The CDR3 DNA reads TGTGCCAGCACCTTTGGTGGAGACACCGGGGAGCTGTTTTTT. It yields the protein CASTFGGDTGELFF.

V gene TRBV20-1 combines with J gene TRBJ2-3; tentative D call: TRBD1 (6 bases). V lost 5 bases, J lost 0 bases, and 12 bases lay in between. This CDR3 is built from 14 residues. Germline values: CDR1 DFQATT, CDR2 SNEGSKA (reference sequence). The CDR3 DNA reads TGCAGTGCTCGTGTCCAGGGGAGCACAGATACGCAGTATTTT. Its translation is CSARVQGSTDTQYF.

The CDR3 sequence: CASSFRTETQYF. Here the CDR3 DNA reads TGTGCCAGCAGCTTTCGTACTGAGACCCAGTACTTC. The chain combines TRBV7-2 with TRBJ2-5; D is uncertain. The germline V and J ends were trimmed by 3 bases and 5 bases, with 7 bases remaining between them. CDR1 is SGHTA, CDR2 FQGNSA, per germline. The CDR3 has 12 residues.

The table lists this clone with a few counts. This sequence joins TRBV14 and TRBJ1-1, with D possibly being TRBD1 (5 bases). The CDR3 has 17 amino acids. Germline V gives CDR1 SGHDN, CDR2 FVKESK. The ends were cut back, 5 bases at V and 3 bases at J, with 22 bases in the middle. CDR3 loop: CASSLHLSGLRDTEAFF. In nucleotides, the CDR3 is TGTGCCAGCAGCTTACACTTATCCGGGCTCAGGGACACTGAAGCTTTCTTT. The full variable domain, its missing parts supplied by reference TRBV14 and TRBJ1-1, is EAGVTQFPSHSVIEKGQTVTLRCDPISGHDNLYWYRRVMGKEIKFLLHFVKESKQDESGMPNNRFLAERTGGTYSTLKVQPAELEDSGVYFCASSLHLSGLRDTEAFFGQGTRLTVV.

This sequence joins TRBV4-2 and TRBJ1-1; 9 nucleotides align to TRBD1. The CDR3 runs 15 residues. Germline V gene sequence: CDR1 LGHNA, CDR2 YNFKEQ. J gave up 7 bases and V 3 bases, and 9 bases lay outside the gene matches. CDR3 sequence: CASSQPVGQGNEAFF. CDR3 bases: TGTGCCAGCAGCCAGCCCGTGGGACAGGGTAATGAAGCTTTCTTT.

The J gene is TRBJ2-7, the V gene TRBV5-4, with D perhaps matching TRBD2 (6 bases). Germline CDR1 reads SGHNT; CDR2 reads YYREEE (reference sequence). This CDR3 contains 13 residues. V lost 3 bases and J 5 bases, leaving 12 bases between the germline ends. DNA for the CDR3: TGTGCCAGCAGCTGGGGGGAAAGCGACGAGCAGTACTTC. Its translation: CASSWGESDEQYF.

The J gene is TRBJ2-7, the V gene TRBV16; 8 nucleotides match TRBD1. Germline lookup yields CDR1 KGHSY and CDR2 FQNENV. The CDR3 runs to 16 residues. The V and J ends lost 2 bases and 6 bases, in that order; junction bases with no gene match: 12. The CDR3 DNA sequence: TGTGCCAGCAGCCAAACGGACTATACAGGGGGGTCCGAGCAGTACTTC. Translation: CASSQTDYTGGSEQYF. The whole variable domain, remainder taken from reference TRBV16 and TRBJ2-7, is GEEVAQTPKHLVRGEGQKAKLYCAPIKGHSYVFWYQQVLKNEFKFLISFQNENVFDETGMPKERFSAKCLPNSPCSLEIQATKLEDSAVYFCASSQTDYTGGSEQYFGPGTRLTVT.

V is TRBV24-1 and J is TRBJ1-5, with 9 bases matching TRBD1. The CDR3 is 15 residues long. J lost 2 bases, V lost 2 bases, and 0 bases had no gene match. The germline V gene encodes CDR1 KGHDR and CDR2 SFDVKD. CDR3 in amino acids: CATSDWTGGNQPQHF. The CDR3 DNA is TGTGCCACCAGTGATTGGACAGGGGGCAATCAGCCCCAGCATTTT.

V is TRBV5-1 and J is TRBJ2-3; 12 nucleotides agree with TRBD2. Germline CDR1 and CDR2: SGHRS and YFSETQ. This CDR3 spans 13 amino acids. The V segment lost 4 bases and the J segment 9 bases; nucleotides outside the gene matches: 3. Here the CDR3 DNA reads TGCGCCAGCAGCCGACTAGCGGGAGACACGCAGTATTTT. Amino acids: CASSRLAGDTQYF.

The chain is built from TRBV25-1 and TRBJ1-6, with TRBD1 matching 8 bases. This CDR3 comprises 15 residues. The germline gives CDR1 MGHDK, CDR2 SYGVNS. Germline trimming cut 1 base from V and 9 bases from J; bases unmatched to any gene: 5. The CDR3 protein is CASSEFQGASSPLHF. The CDR3 nucleotides read TGTGCCAGCAGTGAATTCCAGGGGGCCAGTTCACCCCTCCACTTT.

This rearrangement joins TRBV2 to TRBJ1-1; TRBD1 matches 9 bases. CDR3 length equals 13 residues. The germline gives CDR1 SNHLY, CDR2 FYNNEI. V was pared by 7 bases and J by 7 bases, with 7 bases of the junction left unmatched. The CDR3 region has the DNA TGTGCCAGCAAAACAGGGGGCCCAATTGAAGCTTTCTTT. Translation: CASKTGGPIEAFF.

A single count supports this clone. The V gene is TRBV4-2, the J gene TRBJ1-1, with D tentatively TRBD1 (5 bases). Germline lookup yields CDR1 LGHNA and CDR2 YNFKEQ. V lost 0 bases and J 0 bases, leaving 8 bases between the germline ends. The CDR3 spans 15 residues. CDR3: CASSQDDSLNTEAFF. The CDR3 DNA reads as TGTGCCAGCAGCCAAGATGACAGTTTGAACACTGAAGCTTTCTTT.

The chain couples TRBV4-3 to TRBJ1-2; no firm D call. Trimming took 4 bases from V and 0 from J, leaving 15 bases between them. The CDR3 spans 16 residues. Germline CDR1 is LGHNA and CDR2 is YSLEER. The CDR3 sequence: CASSLRLGSANYGYTF. The CDR3 DNA reads TGCGCCAGCAGCCTCCGCCTCGGGAGTGCTAACTATGGCTACACCTTC.

V usage is TRBV24-1 and J usage is TRBJ2-7; 7 bases fit TRBD1. The germline V gene encodes CDR1 KGHDR and CDR2 SFDVKD. The CDR3 runs to 16 residues. Trimming removed 1 base from V and 1 base from J; junction bases left unmatched: 6. CDR3 sequence (DNA): TGTGCCACCAGTGATTTCGGCTTACAGGGGTCCTACGAGCAGTACTTC. It yields the protein CATSDFGLQGSYEQYF.

This clone was seen once. V is TRBV4-1 and J is TRBJ1-3; 7 nucleotides agree with TRBD1. The CDR3 extends over 16 amino acids. V lost 1 base and J lost 1; bases outside the gene matches: 4. Germline CDR1 and CDR2: MGHRA and YSYEKL. The CDR3 nucleotides are TGCGCCAGCAGCCAAGGGGACAGCGGATCTGGAAACACCATATATTTT. This gives the protein CASSQGDSGSGNTIYF.

This clone came up once. V and J are TRBV27 and TRBJ1-2; 8 bases agree with TRBD1. Germline-derived CDR1 and CDR2 are MNHEY and SMNVEV (reference sequence). CDR3 size: 13 residues. Unmatched junction bases numbered 4, after V lost 3 bases and J lost 7 bases. CDR3 amino acids: CASSFRTGIGYTF. The CDR3 DNA is TGTGCCAGCAGTTTCAGGACAGGGATTGGCTACACCTTC.

As concerns this clone: This specimen includes other DNA sequences encoding the same CDR3. The chain combines TRBV5-4 with TRBJ1-2; no clear D. The CDR3 covers 12 residues. The V end lost 0 bases, the J end lost 4 bases, and 4 bases lay between the germline ends. Germline CDR1 and CDR2: SGHNT and YYREEE (reference sequence). For the CDR3, the DNA is TGTGCCAGCAGCTTGGACAGCTATGGCTACACCTTC. Protein product: CASSLDSYGYTF.

In this sample, this clone turned up a few times. The chain joins TRBV2 to TRBJ2-2; D may be TRBD2 (7 bases). CDR1 SNHLY and CDR2 FYNNEI come from the germline V gene. Trimming shortened V by 7 bases and J by 0 bases, and 18 bases separated the two germline ends. The CDR3 covers 17 residues. CDR3 sequence reads: CASNKGGSFANTGELFF. CDR3 bases: TGTGCCAGCAACAAGGGGGGGAGCTTCGCGAACACCGGGGAGCTGTTTTTT.

The V and J genes are TRBV7-9 and TRBJ1-2, with 9 nucleotides matching TRBD1. V trimming: 3 bases; J trimming: 11 bases; junction bases outside the gene matches: 4. Germline V CDR1 and CDR2: SEHNR, FQNEAQ (reference sequence). This CDR3 has 12 residues. CDR3 sequence (DNA): TGTGCCAGCAGCTTCGTGACAGGGGGATACACCTTC. Translated, it gives CASSFVTGGYTF.